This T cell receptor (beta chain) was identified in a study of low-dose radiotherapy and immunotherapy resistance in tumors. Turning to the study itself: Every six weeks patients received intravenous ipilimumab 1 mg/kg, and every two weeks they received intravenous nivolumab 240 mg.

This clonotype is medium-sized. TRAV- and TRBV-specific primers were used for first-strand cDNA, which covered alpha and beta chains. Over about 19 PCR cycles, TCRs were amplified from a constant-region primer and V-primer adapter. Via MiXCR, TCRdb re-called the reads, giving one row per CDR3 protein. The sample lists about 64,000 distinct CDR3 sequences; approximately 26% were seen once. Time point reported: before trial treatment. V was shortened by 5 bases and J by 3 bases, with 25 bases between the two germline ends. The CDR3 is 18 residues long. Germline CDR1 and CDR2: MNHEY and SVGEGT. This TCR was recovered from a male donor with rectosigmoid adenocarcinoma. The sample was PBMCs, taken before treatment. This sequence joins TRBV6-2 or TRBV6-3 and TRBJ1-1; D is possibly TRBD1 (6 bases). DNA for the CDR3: TGTGCCAGCAGTGAGGCAATCAACCAGTGGGGGCGCGACACTGAAGCTTTCTTT. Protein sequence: CASSEAINQWGRDTEAFF.